This T cell receptor beta chain is from a study of Graves' ophthalmopathy and Graves' hyperthyroidism. Findings and caveats of the study: Sensitivity reached just under 90% and specificity around 81% for a 13-signature model separating ophthalmopathy from stable hyperthyroidism.

This clonotype was seen repeatedly, ten times or more. Antigen unknown. RNA served as the template for amplifying TCR beta CDR3 regions. HTBI primers primed a first-round RT-PCR, and a second-round multiplex PCR followed. Via MiXCR, TCRdb re-called the multiplex PCR reads, giving one row per CDR3 protein. The sample shows almost 750,000 distinct CDR3 sequences, 35% to 50% of them seen only once. The CDR3 is 14 residues long. Trimming removed 0 bases at V and 8 bases at J, with 14 bases between. Germline CDR1 SGHRS, CDR2 YFSETQ. Other autoimmune diseases, uncontrolled infections, pregnancy or lactation excluded patients from enrollment.

Sequences were obtained from peripheral blood. This sequence joins TRBV5-1 and TRBJ1-2, with unresolved D. The receptor was isolated from an adult man with Graves' ophthalmopathy. CDR3 DNA: TGCGCCAGCAGCTTGGCGTCGGAGGTCAGCGGCTACACCTTC. Protein sequence: CASSLASEVSGYTF. The full variable domain, with the rest looked up from reference TRBV5-1 and TRBJ1-2, is KAGVTQTPRYLIKTRGQQVTLSCSPISGHRSVSWYQQTPGQGLQFLFEYFSETQRNKGNFPGRFSGRQFSNSRSEMNVSTLELGDSALYLCASSLASEVSGYTFGSGTRLTVV.